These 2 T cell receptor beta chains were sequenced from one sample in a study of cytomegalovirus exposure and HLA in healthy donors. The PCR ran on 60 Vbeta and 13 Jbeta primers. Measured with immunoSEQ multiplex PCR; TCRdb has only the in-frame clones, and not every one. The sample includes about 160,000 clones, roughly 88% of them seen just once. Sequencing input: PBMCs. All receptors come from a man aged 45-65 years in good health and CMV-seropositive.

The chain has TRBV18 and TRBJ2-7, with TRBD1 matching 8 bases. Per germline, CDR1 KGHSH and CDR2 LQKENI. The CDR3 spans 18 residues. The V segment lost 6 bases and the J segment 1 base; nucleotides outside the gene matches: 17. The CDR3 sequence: CASSPGQTDRGTSYEQYF. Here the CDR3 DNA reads TGTGCCAGCTCTCCAGGCCAAACCGACAGGGGAACTTCCTACGAGCAGTACTTC.

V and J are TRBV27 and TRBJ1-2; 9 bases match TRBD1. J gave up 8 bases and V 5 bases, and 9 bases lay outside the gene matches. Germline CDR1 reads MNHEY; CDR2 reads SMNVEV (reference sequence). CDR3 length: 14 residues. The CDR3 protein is CASSDRGRKRGYTF. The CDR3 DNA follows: TGTGCCAGCAGTGACAGGGGGAGGAAAAGGGGCTACACCTTC.